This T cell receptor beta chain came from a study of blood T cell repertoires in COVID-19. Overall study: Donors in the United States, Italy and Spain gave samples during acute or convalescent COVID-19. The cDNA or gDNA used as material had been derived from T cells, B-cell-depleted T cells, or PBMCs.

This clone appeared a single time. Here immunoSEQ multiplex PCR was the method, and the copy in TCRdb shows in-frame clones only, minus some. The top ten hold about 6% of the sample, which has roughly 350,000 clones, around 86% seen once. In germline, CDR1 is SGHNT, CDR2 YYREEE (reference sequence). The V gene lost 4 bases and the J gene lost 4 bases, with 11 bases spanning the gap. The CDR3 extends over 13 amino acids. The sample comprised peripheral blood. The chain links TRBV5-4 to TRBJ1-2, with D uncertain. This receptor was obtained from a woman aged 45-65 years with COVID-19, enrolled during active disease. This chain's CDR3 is CASSGENSYGYTF. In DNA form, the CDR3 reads TGTGCCAGCAGCGGAGAAAATTCCTATGGCTACACCTTC. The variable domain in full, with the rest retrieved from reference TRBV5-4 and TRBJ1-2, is ETGVTQSPTHLIKTRGQQVTLRCSSQSGHNTVSWYQQALGQGPQFIFQYYREEENGRGNFPPRFSGLQFPNYSSELNVNALELDDSALYLCASSGENSYGYTFGSGTRLTVV.